The sequence of this TCR beta chain was determined in a study of blood T cell repertoires in COVID-19. Study overall: Whether acute or convalescent, the COVID-19 samples came from the United States, Italy and Spain.

Repertoires were generated with immunoSEQ multiplex PCR, while TCRdb's copy carries only in-frame clones and drops some. The sample holds about 35,000 clones; approximately 75% are singletons and the top ten take under 45%. CDR3 size: 13 residues. The germline V and J ends were trimmed by 4 bases and 5 bases, with 12 bases remaining between them. CDR1 is SGHRS, CDR2 YFSETQ, per germline. The source material was peripheral blood. The V and J genes are TRBV5-1 and TRBJ2-5; no reliable D call. This clonotype was sampled from a human donor in a cohort sampled during active or convalescent COVID-19. The donor label of this sample is uncertain. The CDR3 sequence: CASSNDEAETQYF. CDR3 bases: TGCGCCAGCAGCAACGACGAGGCGGAGACCCAGTACTTC.